One T cell receptor (beta chain) is described in this entry. The sample comes from a study of blood T cell repertoires in COVID-19. How the authors handled the data: Estimated nucleated cell counts came from reference gene primer amplification. Sequencing was performed with immunoSEQ multiplex PCR; in TCRdb, only in-frame clones are kept and a portion is missing. That table furnishes V, J and clone size, whereas the DNA furnished D and trimming. The sample has 200,000 or so clones, about 87% seen once. The receptor comes from a woman aged 25 to 45 who had recovered from COVID-19. The sequencing sample was made of PBMCs or T cells enriched from blood (not recorded which).

The CDR3 DNA sequence: TGTGCCAGCAGCTTAGCGCTAATTATCGGGGCAGGGGATATGAGCGAGCAGTACTTC. Translating it yields CASSLALIIGAGDMSEQYF. The chain carries TRBV7-8 and TRBJ2-7; D is perhaps TRBD1 (6 bases). The V gene's germline CDR1 is SGHVS and CDR2 FQNEAQ. This CDR3 is 19 amino acids long. V was trimmed by 0 bases and J by 6 bases, leaving 27 bases between them. Full variable domain (missing parts from reference TRBV7-8 and TRBJ2-7): GAGVSQSPRYKVAKRGQDVALRCDPISGHVSLFWYQQALGQGPEFLTYFQNEAQLDKSGLPSDRFFAERPEGSVSTLKIQRTQQEDSAVYLCASSLALIIGAGDMSEQYFGPGTRLTVT.